The present entry profiles one T cell receptor (beta chain) with its context. Germline V gene lookup returns CDR1 SGHRS and CDR2 YFSETQ. The length of the CDR3 is 13 residues. Deletions cut 3 bases from V and 5 bases from J, with 11 bases between. This sample is drawn from a study of blood T cell repertoires in COVID-19. Assay: immunoSEQ multiplex PCR; the TCRdb copy retains only in-frame clones and omits some. Here the sample spans around 310,000 clones, approximately 88% being singletons. The TCR was taken from a woman in her forties or fifties with active or convalescent COVID-19. The sample consisted of peripheral blood. The J gene is TRBJ1-1, the V gene TRBV5-1, with TRBD1 as a possible D gene (5 bases). The CDR3 is CASSYQGETEAFF. DNA for the CDR3: TGCGCCAGCAGCTATCAGGGTGAGACTGAAGCTTTCTTT.